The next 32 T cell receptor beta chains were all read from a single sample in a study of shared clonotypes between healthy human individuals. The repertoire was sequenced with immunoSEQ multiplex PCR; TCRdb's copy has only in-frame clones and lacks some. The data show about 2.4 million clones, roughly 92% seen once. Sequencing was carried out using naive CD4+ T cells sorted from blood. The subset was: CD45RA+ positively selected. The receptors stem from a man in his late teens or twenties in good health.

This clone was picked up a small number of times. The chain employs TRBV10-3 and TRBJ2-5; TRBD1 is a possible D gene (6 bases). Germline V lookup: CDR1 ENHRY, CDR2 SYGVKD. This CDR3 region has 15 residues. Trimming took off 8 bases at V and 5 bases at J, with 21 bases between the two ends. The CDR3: CAIGPTNSQGETQYF. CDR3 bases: TGTGCCATCGGACCGACAAACAGCCAGGGGGAGACCCAGTACTTC.

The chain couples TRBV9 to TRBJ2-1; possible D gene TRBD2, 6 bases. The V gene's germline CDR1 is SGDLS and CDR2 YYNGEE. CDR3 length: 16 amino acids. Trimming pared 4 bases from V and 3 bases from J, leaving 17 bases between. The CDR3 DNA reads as TGTGCCAGCAGCACCTCAATGGGAGCGGGCTACAATGAGCAGTTCTTC. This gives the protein CASSTSMGAGYNEQFF.

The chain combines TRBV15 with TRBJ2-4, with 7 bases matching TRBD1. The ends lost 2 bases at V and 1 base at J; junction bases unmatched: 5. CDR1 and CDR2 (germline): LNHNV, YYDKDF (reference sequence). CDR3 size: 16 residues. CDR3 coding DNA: TGTGCCACCAGCAGAAGCAGGGGGTTCGCCAAAAACATTCAGTACTTC. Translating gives CATSRSRGFAKNIQYF.

The chain's CDR3 is CATSREVIHEQYF. The CDR3 bases are TGTGCCACCAGCAGAGAGGTTATACACGAGCAGTACTTC. V gene TRBV15 combines with J gene TRBJ2-7; D uncertain. The CDR3 contains 13 residues. Trimming pared 0 bases from V and 5 bases from J, leaving 8 bases between. Germline V gene lookup returns CDR1 LNHNV and CDR2 YYDKDF (reference sequence).

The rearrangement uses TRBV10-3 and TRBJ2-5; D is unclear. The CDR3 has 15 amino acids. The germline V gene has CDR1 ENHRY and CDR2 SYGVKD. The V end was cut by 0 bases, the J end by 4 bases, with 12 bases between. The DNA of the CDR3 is TGTGCCATCAGTGAGTCGCCGTCGAGAGTAGAGACCCAGTACTTC. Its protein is CAISESPSRVETQYF.

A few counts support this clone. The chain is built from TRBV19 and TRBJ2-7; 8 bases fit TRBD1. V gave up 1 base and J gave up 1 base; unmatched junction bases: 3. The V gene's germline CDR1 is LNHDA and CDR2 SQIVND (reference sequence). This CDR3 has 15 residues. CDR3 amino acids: CASSIGRTGSYEQYF. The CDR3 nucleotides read TGTGCCAGTAGTATAGGACGGACAGGGTCCTACGAGCAGTACTTC.

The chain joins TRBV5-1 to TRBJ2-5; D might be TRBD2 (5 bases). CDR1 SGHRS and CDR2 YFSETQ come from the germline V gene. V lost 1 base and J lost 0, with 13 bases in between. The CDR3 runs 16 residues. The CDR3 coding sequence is TGCGCCAGCAGCTTGTCCCCAACTAGGGACCAAGAGACCCAGTACTTC. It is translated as CASSLSPTRDQETQYF.

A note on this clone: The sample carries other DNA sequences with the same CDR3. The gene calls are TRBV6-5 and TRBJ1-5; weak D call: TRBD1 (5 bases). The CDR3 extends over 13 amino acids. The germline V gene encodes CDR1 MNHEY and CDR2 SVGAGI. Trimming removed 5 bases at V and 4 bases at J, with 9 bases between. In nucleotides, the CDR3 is TGTGCCAGCAGTACAGGTACAAATCAGCCCCAGCATTTT. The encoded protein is CASSTGTNQPQHF.

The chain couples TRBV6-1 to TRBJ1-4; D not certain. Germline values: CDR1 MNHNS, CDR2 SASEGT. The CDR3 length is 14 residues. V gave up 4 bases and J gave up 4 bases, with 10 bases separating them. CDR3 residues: CASSVNPVNEKLFF. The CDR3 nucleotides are TGTGCCAGCAGTGTAAATCCCGTTAATGAAAAACTGTTTTTT.

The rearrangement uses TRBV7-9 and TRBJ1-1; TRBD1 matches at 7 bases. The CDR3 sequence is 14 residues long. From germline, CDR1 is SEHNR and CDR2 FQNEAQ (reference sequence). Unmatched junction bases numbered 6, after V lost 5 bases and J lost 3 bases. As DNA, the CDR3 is TGTGCCAGCAGCCCTAACAGGGGTGACACTGAAGCTTTCTTT. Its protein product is CASSPNRGDTEAFF.

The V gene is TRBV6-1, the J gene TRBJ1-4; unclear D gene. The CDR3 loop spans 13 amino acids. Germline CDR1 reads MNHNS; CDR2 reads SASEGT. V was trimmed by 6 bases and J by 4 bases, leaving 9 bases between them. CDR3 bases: TGTGCCAGCAGCGTGCAGTATAATGAAAAACTGTTTTTT. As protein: CASSVQYNEKLFF.

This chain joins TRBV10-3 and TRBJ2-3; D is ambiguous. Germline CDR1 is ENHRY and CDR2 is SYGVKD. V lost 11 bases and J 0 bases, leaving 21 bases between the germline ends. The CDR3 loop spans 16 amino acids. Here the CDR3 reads CASSPLTGLSTDTQYF. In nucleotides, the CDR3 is TGTGCCTCCTCACCCCTCACCGGTCTGAGCACAGATACGCAGTATTTT.

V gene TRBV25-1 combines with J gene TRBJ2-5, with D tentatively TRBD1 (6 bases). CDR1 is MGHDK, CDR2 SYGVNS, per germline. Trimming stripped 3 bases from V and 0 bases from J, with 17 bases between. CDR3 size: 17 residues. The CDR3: CASSEVGRGKYQETQYF. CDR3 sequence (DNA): TGTGCCAGCAGTGAGGTCGGTAGGGGGAAGTACCAAGAGACCCAGTACTTC.

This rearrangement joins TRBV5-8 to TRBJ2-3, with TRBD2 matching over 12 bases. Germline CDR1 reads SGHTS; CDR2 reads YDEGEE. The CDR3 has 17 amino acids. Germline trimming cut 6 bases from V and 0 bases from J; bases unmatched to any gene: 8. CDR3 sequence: CASTPGLAGTSTDTQYF. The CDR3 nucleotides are TGTGCCAGCACCCCTGGACTAGCGGGGACTAGCACAGATACGCAGTATTTT. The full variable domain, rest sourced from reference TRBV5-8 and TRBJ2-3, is EAGVTQSPTHLIKTRGQQATLRCSPISGHTSVYWYQQALGLGLQFLLWYDEGEERNRGNFPPRFSGRQFPNYSSELNVNALELEDSALYLCASTPGLAGTSTDTQYFGPGTRLTVL.

For the CDR3, the DNA is TGTGCCATCAGTGATCTTCGGCGGGAGAGTAACAATGAGCAGTTCTTC. Its protein is CAISDLRRESNNEQFF. The V gene is TRBV10-3, the J gene TRBJ2-1; TRBD2 agrees at 7 bases. From germline, CDR1 is ENHRY and CDR2 SYGVKD. The CDR3 spans 16 residues. Trimming at V came to 3 bases and at J to 5 bases, leaving 10 bases not matched to a gene.

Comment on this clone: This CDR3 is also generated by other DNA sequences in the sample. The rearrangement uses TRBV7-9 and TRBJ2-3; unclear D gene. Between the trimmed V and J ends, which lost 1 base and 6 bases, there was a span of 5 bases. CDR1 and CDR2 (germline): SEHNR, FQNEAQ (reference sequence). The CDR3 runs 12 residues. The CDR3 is CASSLDVDTQYF. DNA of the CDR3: TGTGCCAGCAGCTTAGACGTGGATACGCAGTATTTT.

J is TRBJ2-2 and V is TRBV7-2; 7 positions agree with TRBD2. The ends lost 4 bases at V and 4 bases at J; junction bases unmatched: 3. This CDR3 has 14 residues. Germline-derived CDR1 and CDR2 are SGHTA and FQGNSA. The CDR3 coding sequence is TGTGCCAGCAGCTCGGGACTACCCACCGGGGAGCTGTTTTTT. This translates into CASSSGLPTGELFF.

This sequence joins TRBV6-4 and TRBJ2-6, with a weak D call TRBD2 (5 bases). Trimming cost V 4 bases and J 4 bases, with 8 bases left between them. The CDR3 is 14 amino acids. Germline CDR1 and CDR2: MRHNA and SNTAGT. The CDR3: CASSVEAGANVLTF. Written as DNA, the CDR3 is TGTGCCAGCAGTGTGGAGGCCGGGGCCAACGTCCTGACTTTC.

CDR3 nucleotide sequence: TGCGCCAGCAGTGAGTCAGGGCAGGCTGGCCGCTACGAGCAGTACTTC. It specifies CASSESGQAGRYEQYF. The chain employs TRBV10-1 and TRBJ2-7; no clear D. Trimming pared 0 bases from V and 3 bases from J, leaving 15 bases between. Germline CDR1 and CDR2: WNHNN and SYGVQD (reference sequence). CDR3 length equals 16 residues.

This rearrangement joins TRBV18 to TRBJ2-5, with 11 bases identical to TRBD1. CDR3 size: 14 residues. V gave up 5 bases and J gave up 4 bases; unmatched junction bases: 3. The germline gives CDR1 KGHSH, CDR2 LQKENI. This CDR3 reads CASSTGTGGETQYF. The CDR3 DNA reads TGTGCCAGCTCAACTGGGACAGGGGGAGAGACCCAGTACTTC.

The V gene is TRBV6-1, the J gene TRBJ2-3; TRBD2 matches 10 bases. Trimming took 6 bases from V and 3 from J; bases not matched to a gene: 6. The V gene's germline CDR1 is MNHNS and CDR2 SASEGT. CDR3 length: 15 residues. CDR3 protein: CASSKLAGWTDTQYF. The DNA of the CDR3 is TGTGCCAGCAGCAAACTAGCGGGGTGGACAGATACGCAGTATTTT.

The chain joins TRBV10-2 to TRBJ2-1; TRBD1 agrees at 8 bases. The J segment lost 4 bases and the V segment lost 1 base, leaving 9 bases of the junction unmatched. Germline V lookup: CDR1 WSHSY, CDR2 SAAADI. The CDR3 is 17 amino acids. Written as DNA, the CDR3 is TGCGCCAGCAGTGAGTGGCAGGGGGCAACAATATACAATGAGCAGTTCTTC. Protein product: CASSEWQGATIYNEQFF.

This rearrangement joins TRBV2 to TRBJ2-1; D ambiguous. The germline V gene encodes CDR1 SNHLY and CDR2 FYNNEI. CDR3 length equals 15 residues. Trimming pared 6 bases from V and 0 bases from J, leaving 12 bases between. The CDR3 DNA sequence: TGTGCCAGCAGAGAAAGTATTTTCTCCTACAATGAGCAGTTCTTC. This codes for CASRESIFSYNEQFF.

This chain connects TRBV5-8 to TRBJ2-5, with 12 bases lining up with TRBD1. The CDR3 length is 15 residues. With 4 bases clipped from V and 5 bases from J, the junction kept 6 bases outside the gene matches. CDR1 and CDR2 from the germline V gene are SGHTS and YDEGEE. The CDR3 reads CASSPGQGASETQYF. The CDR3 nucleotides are TGTGCCAGCAGCCCGGGACAGGGGGCTTCGGAGACCCAGTACTTC.

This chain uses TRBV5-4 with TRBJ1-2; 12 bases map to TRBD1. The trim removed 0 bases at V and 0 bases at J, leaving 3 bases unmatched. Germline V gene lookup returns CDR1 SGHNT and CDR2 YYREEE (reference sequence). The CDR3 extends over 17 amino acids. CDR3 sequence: CASSLGGQGATNYGYTF. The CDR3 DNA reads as TGTGCCAGCAGCTTGGGGGGACAGGGGGCTACTAACTATGGCTACACCTTC.

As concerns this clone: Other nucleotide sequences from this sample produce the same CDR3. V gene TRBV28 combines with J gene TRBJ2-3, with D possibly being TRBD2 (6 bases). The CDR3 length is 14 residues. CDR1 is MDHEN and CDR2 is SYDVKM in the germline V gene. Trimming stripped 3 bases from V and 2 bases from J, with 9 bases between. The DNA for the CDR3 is TGTGCCAGCAGTTTGGGGGGATCCACAGATACGCAGTATTTT. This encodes CASSLGGSTDTQYF.

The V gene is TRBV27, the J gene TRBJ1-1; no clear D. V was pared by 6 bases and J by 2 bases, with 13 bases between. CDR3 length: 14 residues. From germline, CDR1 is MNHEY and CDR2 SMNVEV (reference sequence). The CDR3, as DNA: TGTGCCAGCAGAAAAGGCACGGCAAACACTGAAGCTTTCTTT. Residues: CASRKGTANTEAFF.

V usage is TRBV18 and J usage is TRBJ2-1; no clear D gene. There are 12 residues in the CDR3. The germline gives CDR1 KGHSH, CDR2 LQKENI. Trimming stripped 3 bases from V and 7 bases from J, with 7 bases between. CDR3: CASSPVGNEQFF. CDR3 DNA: TGTGCCAGCTCACCTGTTGGGAATGAGCAGTTCTTC.

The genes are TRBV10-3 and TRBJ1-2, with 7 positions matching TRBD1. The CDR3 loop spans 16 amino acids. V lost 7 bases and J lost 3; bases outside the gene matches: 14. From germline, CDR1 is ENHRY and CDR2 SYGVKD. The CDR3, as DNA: TGTGCCATCAACGGAATCAACGCAGGGGGTTACTATGGCTACACCTTC. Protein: CAINGINAGGYYGYTF.

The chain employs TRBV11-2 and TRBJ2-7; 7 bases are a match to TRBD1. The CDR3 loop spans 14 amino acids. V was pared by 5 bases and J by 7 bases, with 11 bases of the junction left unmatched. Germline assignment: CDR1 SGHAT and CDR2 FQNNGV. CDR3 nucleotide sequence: TGTGCCAGCAGCCCCCCGACAGGGTCGGGGGAGCAGTACTTC. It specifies CASSPPTGSGEQYF.

The CDR3 loop reads CASSEDRSSYNEQFF. CDR3 nucleotides: TGTGCCAGCAGTGAAGACAGGAGCTCCTACAATGAGCAGTTCTTC. The chain uses TRBV6-1 and TRBJ2-1, with a weak D call TRBD1 (5 bases). The CDR3 runs to 15 residues. V lost 1 base and J lost 0, with 7 bases in between. In germline, CDR1 is MNHNS, CDR2 SASEGT.

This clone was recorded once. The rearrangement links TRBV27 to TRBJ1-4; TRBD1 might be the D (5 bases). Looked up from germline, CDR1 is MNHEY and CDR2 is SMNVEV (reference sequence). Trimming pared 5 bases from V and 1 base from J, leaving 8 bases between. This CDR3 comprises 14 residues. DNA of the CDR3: TGTGCCAGCAGTCAGGGAGTAACTAATGAAAAACTGTTTTTT. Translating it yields CASSQGVTNEKLFF.